These 32 T cell receptor beta chains came from one sample sequenced in a study of regulatory T cells in long-lasting Graves disease. Noted time point: newly diagnosed GD, antithyroid drugs for less than 3 months. PBMC RNA served as the TCR library source. Building the TCR beta libraries relied on iRepertoire HTBI primers, and CDR3 regions underwent Arm-PCR. TCRdb recomputed calls from the multiplex PCR reads with MiXCR, one row per CDR3 protein. Of a few hundred thousand distinct CDR3 sequences in the sample, around 15% were seen once. These data were also reused for a study on T cells in Graves' hyperthyroidism and ophthalmopathy.

Source: peripheral blood mononuclear cells (PBMCs), taken at new diagnosis, from a patient treated with antithyroid drugs. These receptors all stem from a woman aged 50 to 60 with Graves disease.

Ten or more counts support this clonotype. The chain has TRBV6-2 or TRBV6-3 and TRBJ2-2; D gene ambiguous. The CDR3 loop spans 12 amino acids. With 11 bases removed from V and 7 bases from J, the gap between germline ends came to 14 bases. Germline V gene lookup returns CDR1 MNHEY and CDR2 SVGEGT. The CDR3 nucleotides read TGTGCCTCCTCAGGAGTAAGCGGGGAGCTGTTTTTT. This encodes CASSGVSGELFF.

With regard to this clonotype: This could be a read error, since a much larger clone is one nucleotide away. The J gene is TRBJ2-1, the V gene TRBV11-2; TRBD2 aligns across 11 bases. The CDR3 has 17 amino acids. Germline values: CDR1 SGHAT, CDR2 FQNNGV. For the CDR3, the DNA is TGTGCCAGCAGCCGAAACTTAGCGGGAGGGGCCTACAATGAGCAGCTCTTC. Translated: CASSRNLAGGAYNEQLF.

The chain combines TRBV28 with TRBJ1-5; 7 bases align to TRBD1. The germline gives CDR1 MDHEN, CDR2 SYDVKM. The junction had 6 bases not matched to a gene; V was cut back by 6 bases and J by 7 bases. This CDR3 is built from 13 residues. CDR3 in amino acids: CASSTGVSQPQHF. The CDR3, as DNA: TGTGCCAGCAGCACAGGGGTCTCGCAGCCCCAGCATTTT.

The chain carries TRBV29-1 and TRBJ2-6, with D possibly called TRBD1 or TRBD2 (6 bases each). The CDR3 consists of 14 residues. V lost 4 bases to trimming and J lost 0 bases, with 7 bases between them. Germline-derived CDR1 and CDR2 are SQVTM and ANQGSEA. In nucleotides, the CDR3 is TGCAGCGTTGGGGGGGCCTCTGGGGCCAACGTCCTGACTTTC. It translates to CSVGGASGANVLTF. Complete variable domain (other parts from reference TRBV29-1 and TRBJ2-6): SAVISQKPSRDICQRGTSLTIQCQVDSQVTMMFWYRQQPGQSLTLIATANQGSEATYESGFVIDKFPISRPNLTFSTLTVSNMSPEDSSIYLCSVGGASGANVLTFGAGSRLTVL.

The sample holds a few counts of this clonotype. The J gene is TRBJ2-7, the V gene TRBV4-1; 7 bases are a match to TRBD2. The germline V gene has CDR1 MGHRA and CDR2 YSYEKL. This CDR3 contains 13 residues. V lost 8 bases, J lost 3 bases, and 7 bases stayed unmatched. CDR3 loop: CASAWGEGYEQYF. The CDR3 region has the DNA TGCGCCAGCGCATGGGGGGAGGGCTACGAGCAGTACTTC.

This clonotype was picked up many times. This chain joins TRBV7-9 and TRBJ2-5; weak D call: TRBD1 (5 bases). V was pared by 8 bases and J by 0 bases, with 16 bases between. Per the germline V gene, CDR1 is SEHNR and CDR2 is FQNEAQ (reference sequence). The CDR3 runs to 15 residues. The CDR3 DNA sequence: TGTGCCAGCGGTTTTGGGCCAGGGTACCAAGAGACCCAGTACTTC. Translating it yields CASGFGPGYQETQYF.

This clonotype appeared a few times. The genes are TRBV3-1 and TRBJ2-5, with TRBD2 identical over 15 bases. Germline V gene data show CDR1 as LGHDT and CDR2 as YNNKEL (reference sequence). There are 22 residues in the CDR3. Trimming at V came to 0 bases and at J to 2 bases, leaving 16 bases not matched to a gene. CDR3 DNA: TGTGCCAGCAGCCAAGATCTAGGGACTAGCGGGAGGACCCTCCGTGAACAAGAGACCCAGTACTTC. It encodes CASSQDLGTSGRTLREQETQYF.

Only a few counts were recorded for this clonotype. The chain links TRBV4-1 to TRBJ2-3, with 13 nucleotides matching TRBD2. Trimming removed 4 bases from V and 4 bases from J; junction bases left unmatched: 5. CDR3 size: 16 residues. The germline V gene encodes CDR1 MGHRA and CDR2 YSYEKL. CDR3 amino acids: CASSRQGLAGADTQYF. The CDR3 DNA is TGCGCCAGCAGCCGCCAAGGACTAGCGGGGGCAGATACGCAGTATTTT.

The genes are TRBV20-1 and TRBJ2-3, with 8 nucleotides matching TRBD2. J was trimmed by 2 bases and V by 5 bases; bases with no gene match: 6. The CDR3 covers 14 residues. The V gene's germline CDR1 is DFQATT and CDR2 SNEGSKA (reference sequence). The DNA of the CDR3 is TGCAGTGCTCCAGCGGGAGATAACACAGATACGCAGTATTTT. Translated: CSAPAGDNTDTQYF.

This clonotype showed up many times. The V call is TRBV2, the J call TRBJ2-1, with TRBD2 matching over 14 bases. Per germline, CDR1 SNHLY and CDR2 FYNNEI. This CDR3 spans 16 amino acids. Trimming took 5 bases from V and 9 from J; bases not matched to a gene: 9. This CDR3 reads CASSQIGTSGSAEQFF. The CDR3 DNA reads TGTGCCAGCAGTCAAATCGGGACTAGCGGGAGTGCTGAGCAGTTCTTC.

The J gene is TRBJ2-1, the V gene TRBV9; TRBD2 matches 9 bases. This CDR3 contains 16 residues. V gave up 3 bases and J gave up 4 bases; unmatched junction bases: 8. Germline CDR1 and CDR2: SGDLS and YYNGEE. CDR3: CASSDLGTSSYNEQFF. The CDR3 DNA is TGTGCCAGCAGCGACCTCGGGACTAGCTCTTACAATGAGCAGTTCTTC.

This clonotype was seen ten or more times. The chain carries TRBV20-1 and TRBJ2-1; no definite D call. This CDR3 is 13 amino acids long. Germline-derived CDR1 and CDR2 are DFQATT and SNEGSKA (reference sequence). V was clipped by 3 bases and J by 0 bases, with 6 bases between them. CDR3 protein: CSASVSSYNEQFF. DNA for the CDR3: TGCAGTGCTAGCGTGAGCTCCTACAATGAGCAGTTCTTC.

Many counts were recorded for this clonotype. The chain links TRBV28 to TRBJ2-7; 7 bases align to TRBD1. Germline lookup yields CDR1 MDHEN and CDR2 SYDVKM. Trimming removed 7 bases from V and 4 bases from J; junction bases left unmatched: 10. There are 14 residues in the CDR3. The chain's CDR3 is CASTSGTEPYEQYF. The CDR3 nucleotides read TGTGCCAGCACCTCCGGGACAGAACCTTACGAGCAGTACTTC.

There are many counts of this clonotype. The chain employs TRBV28 and TRBJ1-1; 7 bases fit TRBD1. J gave up 4 bases and V 8 bases, and 4 bases lay outside the gene matches. Germline V gives CDR1 MDHEN, CDR2 SYDVKM. This CDR3 is built from 12 residues. CDR3 residues: CASFSGGTEAFF. The CDR3 nucleotides read TGTGCCAGCTTCTCAGGGGGCACTGAAGCTTTCTTT.

As for this clonotype: Since a much larger clone is just one base distant, this may be a read error. The V gene is TRBV30, the J gene TRBJ2-1; D not certain. The V end lost 2 bases, the J end lost 5 bases, and 10 bases lay between the germline ends. Per germline, CDR1 GTSNPN and CDR2 SVGIG (reference sequence). There are 13 residues in the CDR3. CDR3 nucleotides: TGTGCCTGGAGTTCCGAGAGCGACAATGAGCAGTTCTTC. The encoded protein is CAWSSESDNEQFF. The variable domain in full, completed from reference TRBV30 and TRBJ2-1, reads SQTIHQWPATLVQPVGSPLSLECTVEGTSNPNLYWYRQAAGRGLQLLFYSVGIGQISSEVPQNLSASRPQDRQFILSSKKLLLSDSGFYLCAWSSESDNEQFFGPGTRLTVL.

This clonotype was seen at least ten times. V usage is TRBV11-3 and J usage is TRBJ2-3; 9 nucleotides align to TRBD1. After removal of 5 bases from V and 3 bases from J, the junction contained 12 bases not matched to a gene. The CDR3 length is 17 residues. Germline CDR1 reads SGHNT; CDR2 reads YENEEA. In DNA, the CDR3 is TGTGCCAGCAGCCGACTGTCGGGACAGGGCGCGACAGATACGCAGTATTTT. Amino acid sequence: CASSRLSGQGATDTQYF.

This clonotype has at least ten counts. The chain joins TRBV11-2 to TRBJ2-7; D is ambiguous. Per the germline V gene, CDR1 is SGHAT and CDR2 is FQNNGV. CDR3 length: 14 residues. V gave up 5 bases and J gave up 3 bases, with 14 bases separating them. The CDR3 loop is CASSVRPGDYEQYF. In DNA form, the CDR3 reads TGTGCCAGCAGCGTAAGACCCGGCGACTACGAGCAGTACTTC. Based on the CDR3 plus reference TRBV11-2 and TRBJ2-7, the full variable domain is EAGVAQSPRYKIIEKRQSVAFWCNPISGHATLYWYQQILGQGPKLLIQFQNNGVVDDSQLPKDRFSAERLKGVDSTLKIQPAKLEDSAVYLCASSVRPGDYEQYFGPGTRLTVT.

In this sample, this clonotype turned up many times. The chain links TRBV3-1 to TRBJ2-5; 10 nucleotides line up with TRBD2. CDR1 and CDR2 (germline): LGHDT, YNNKEL (reference sequence). The trim removed 5 bases at V and 2 bases at J, leaving 5 bases unmatched. The CDR3 spans 15 residues. CDR3 sequence reads: CASSTVLAGQETQYF. The CDR3, as DNA: TGTGCCAGCAGCACTGTACTAGCGGGACAAGAGACCCAGTACTTC.

The chain is built from TRBV7-9 and TRBJ2-5, with 9 bases matching TRBD1. CDR3 length: 17 residues. CDR1 is SEHNR and CDR2 is FQNEAQ in the germline V gene (reference sequence). The V and J ends lost 0 bases and 5 bases, in that order; junction bases with no gene match: 10. The CDR3 here is CASSLAQRTGAGETQYF. The CDR3 DNA follows: TGTGCCAGCAGCTTAGCGCAGAGGACAGGGGCGGGGGAGACCCAGTACTTC.

There are a few counts of this clonotype. V and J are TRBV5-6 and TRBJ1-2; D gene uncertain. Trimming pared 4 bases from V and 4 bases from J, leaving 29 bases between. The CDR3 loop spans 19 amino acids. The germline V gene encodes CDR1 SGHDT and CDR2 YYEEEE. The CDR3, as DNA: TGTGCCAGCAGCCCAACTCCTCGTAGGTACGCCGCGACTATCTATGGCTACACCTTC. It is translated as CASSPTPRRYAATIYGYTF.

This clonotype was seen a handful of times. The rearrangement uses TRBV6-5 and TRBJ1-2, with a possible D match to TRBD1 (6 bases). CDR3 length equals 15 residues. V was clipped by 2 bases and J by 8 bases, with 18 bases between them. The V gene's germline CDR1 is MNHEY and CDR2 SVGAGI. CDR3 bases: TGTGCCAGCAGTTACACAGGGCCCTTGGGATGGGGCTACACCTTC. Translation gives CASSYTGPLGWGYTF.

The genes are TRBV28 and TRBJ2-5; D is uncertain. The CDR3 contains 11 residues. CDR1 is MDHEN and CDR2 is SYDVKM in the germline V gene. Trimming pared 5 bases from V and 8 bases from J, leaving 9 bases between. The CDR3 protein is CASSQVQTQYF. DNA of the CDR3: TGTGCCAGCAGTCAAGTTCAAACCCAGTACTTC.

The V and J genes are TRBV27 and TRBJ1-5; 7 bases map to TRBD1. The CDR3 is made up of 14 amino acids. J was trimmed by 6 bases and V by 5 bases; bases with no gene match: 7. The V gene's germline CDR1 is MNHEY and CDR2 SMNVEV (reference sequence). Here the CDR3 reads CASSLDRDAQPQHF. The CDR3 DNA follows: TGTGCCAGCAGTCTCGACAGGGACGCTCAGCCCCAGCATTTT.

This clonotype was recorded many times. The chain is built from TRBV6-1 and TRBJ2-2, with 8 bases aligning to TRBD1. The germline V gene encodes CDR1 MNHNS and CDR2 SASEGT. The J segment lost 3 bases and the V segment lost 5 bases, leaving 2 bases of the junction unmatched. This CDR3 has 14 residues. CDR3 amino acids: CASSMDRDTGELFF. The CDR3 nucleotides read TGTGCCAGCAGTATGGACAGGGACACCGGGGAGCTGTTTTTT.

This clonotype was found many times. V and J are TRBV7-9 and TRBJ2-7, with a tentative D call TRBD2 (5 bases). Trimming removed 5 bases from V and 2 bases from J, with 28 bases in between. This CDR3 is built from 19 residues. Looked up from germline, CDR1 is SEHNR and CDR2 is FQNEAQ (reference sequence). This CDR3 is CASSPPMAYKRTLTYEQYF. The CDR3 nucleotides read TGTGCCAGCAGCCCTCCAATGGCTTATAAGCGGACCTTAACCTACGAGCAGTACTTC.

This clonotype has ten or more counts. V gene TRBV7-9 combines with J gene TRBJ1-6; D is uncertain. The V end lost 8 bases, the J end lost 0 bases, and 8 bases lay between the germline ends. Germline values: CDR1 SEHNR, CDR2 FQNEAQ (reference sequence). This CDR3 is built from 14 residues. CDR3 protein: CASGGSSYNSPLHF. The DNA for the CDR3 is TGTGCCAGCGGAGGTAGCTCCTATAATTCACCCCTCCACTTT. Drawing the rest from reference TRBV7-9 and TRBJ1-6, the complete variable domain is DTGVSQNPRHKITKRGQNVTFRCDPISEHNRLYWYRQTLGQGPEFLTYFQNEAQLEKSRLLSDRFSAERPKGSFSTLEIQRTEQGDSAMYLCASGGSSYNSPLHFGNGTRLTVT.

The chain uses TRBV7-9 and TRBJ2-1; no clear D. The CDR3 totals 11 residues. The V and J ends lost 8 bases and 1 base respectively, with 3 bases between them. Germline V gene data show CDR1 as SEHNR and CDR2 as FQNEAQ (reference sequence). CDR3 loop: CASLSYNEQFF. DNA for the CDR3: TGTGCCAGCCTGTCCTACAATGAGCAGTTCTTC.

In its sample, this clonotype was seen many times. The chain uses TRBV3-1 and TRBJ2-7; 8 nucleotides align to TRBD2. The V segment lost 8 bases and the J segment 0 bases; nucleotides outside the gene matches: 9. The V gene's germline CDR1 is LGHDT and CDR2 YNNKEL (reference sequence). This CDR3 has 15 amino acids. The chain's CDR3 is CASGRSGKSSYEQYF. DNA of the CDR3: TGTGCCAGCGGACGTAGCGGGAAAAGCTCCTACGAGCAGTACTTC.

This clonotype was counted many times. The chain employs TRBV28 and TRBJ2-1; tentatively, D is TRBD1 or TRBD2 (5 bases each). CDR3 length: 15 residues. The germline gives CDR1 MDHEN, CDR2 SYDVKM. V was clipped by 5 bases and J by 3 bases, with 14 bases between them. CDR3 sequence: CASSQGEGLYNEQFF. The CDR3 DNA sequence: TGTGCCAGCAGTCAGGGAGAAGGTCTCTACAATGAGCAGTTCTTC.

This clonotype appeared many times. The chain employs TRBV12-3 or TRBV12-4 and TRBJ1-1, with 7 bases lining up with TRBD1. V lost 1 base, J lost 3 bases, and 5 bases stayed unmatched. The CDR3 runs 15 residues. The CDR3 region has the DNA TGTGCCAGCAGTTTAGGGGCAAGGGGGCACACTGAAGCTTTCTTT. Residues: CASSLGARGHTEAFF.

This clonotype was observed at least ten times. The rearrangement joins TRBV10-3 to TRBJ1-5; 8 nucleotides match TRBD1. Germline loops: CDR1 ENHRY, CDR2 SYGVKD. V trimming: 2 bases; J trimming: 2 bases; junction bases outside the gene matches: 5. CDR3 length equals 16 residues. As DNA, the CDR3 is TGTGCCATCAGTGAGGCGGACAGGGCCCGCAATCAGCCCCAGCATTTT. Protein product: CAISEADRARNQPQHF.

This clonotype was detected ten times or more. The chain couples TRBV6-2 or TRBV6-3 to TRBJ2-3; D uncertain. Germline assignment: CDR1 MNHEY and CDR2 SVGEGT. The CDR3 is 16 residues long. V was pared by 2 bases and J by 0 bases, with 12 bases between. The CDR3 region has the DNA TGTGCCAGCAGTTACGGGGATGATGATAGCACAGATACGCAGTATTTT. This sequence encodes CASSYGDDDSTDTQYF.